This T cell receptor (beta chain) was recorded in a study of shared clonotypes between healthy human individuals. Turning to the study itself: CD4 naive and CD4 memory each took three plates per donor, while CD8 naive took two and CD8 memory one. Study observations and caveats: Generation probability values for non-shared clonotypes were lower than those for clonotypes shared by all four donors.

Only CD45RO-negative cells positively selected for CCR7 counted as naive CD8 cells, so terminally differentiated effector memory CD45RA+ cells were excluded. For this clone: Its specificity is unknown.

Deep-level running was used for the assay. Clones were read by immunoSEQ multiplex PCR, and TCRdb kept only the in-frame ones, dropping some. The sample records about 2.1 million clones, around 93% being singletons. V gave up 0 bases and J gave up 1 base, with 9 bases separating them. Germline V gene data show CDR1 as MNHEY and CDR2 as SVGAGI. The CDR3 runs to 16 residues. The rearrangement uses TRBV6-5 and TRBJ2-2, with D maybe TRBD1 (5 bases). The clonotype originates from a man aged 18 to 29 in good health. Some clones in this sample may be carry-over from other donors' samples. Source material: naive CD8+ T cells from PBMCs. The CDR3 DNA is TGTGCCAGCAGTTACTCGGACACGCTGAACACCGGGGAGCTGTTTTTT. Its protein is CASSYSDTLNTGELFF.